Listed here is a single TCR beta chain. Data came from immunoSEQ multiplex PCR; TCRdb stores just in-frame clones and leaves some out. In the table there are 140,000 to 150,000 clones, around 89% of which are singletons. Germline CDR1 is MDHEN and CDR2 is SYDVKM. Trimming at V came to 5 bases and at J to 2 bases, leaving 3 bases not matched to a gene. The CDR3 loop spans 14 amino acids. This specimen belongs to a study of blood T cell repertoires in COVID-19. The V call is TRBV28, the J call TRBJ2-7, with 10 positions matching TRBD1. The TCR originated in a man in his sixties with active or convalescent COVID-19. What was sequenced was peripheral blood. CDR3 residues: CASSVGQGAYEQYF. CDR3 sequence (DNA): TGTGCCAGCAGTGTCGGACAGGGGGCCTACGAGCAGTACTTC.